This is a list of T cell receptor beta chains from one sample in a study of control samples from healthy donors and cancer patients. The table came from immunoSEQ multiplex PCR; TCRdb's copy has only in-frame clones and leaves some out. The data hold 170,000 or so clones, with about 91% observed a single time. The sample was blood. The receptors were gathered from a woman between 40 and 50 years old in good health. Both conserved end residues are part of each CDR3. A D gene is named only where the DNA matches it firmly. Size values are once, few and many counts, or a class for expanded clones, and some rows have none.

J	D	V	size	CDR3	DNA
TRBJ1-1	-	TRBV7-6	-	CASTFRQNTEAFF	TGTGCCAGCACCTTTAGACAGAACACTGAAGCTTTCTTT
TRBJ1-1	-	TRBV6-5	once	CASSSSPAGWNTEAFF	TGTGCCAGCAGTTCATCCCCGGCAGGGTGGAACACTGAAGCTTTCTTT
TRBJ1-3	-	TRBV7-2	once	CASSLRDPRSGNTIYF	TGTGCCAGCAGCCTCAGGGACCCGCGTTCTGGAAACACCATATATTTT
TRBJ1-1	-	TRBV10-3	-	CAISETPSLNTEAFF	TGTGCCATCAGTGAGACCCCCAGTTTGAACACTGAAGCTTTCTTT
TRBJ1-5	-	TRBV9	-	CASSVAVRVTGQPQHF	TGTGCCAGCAGCGTAGCTGTAAGAGTAACGGGTCAGCCCCAGCATTTT
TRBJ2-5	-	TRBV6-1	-	CASSENKGTPGETQYF	TGTGCCAGCAGTGAAAATAAGGGGACTCCAGGGGAGACCCAGTACTTC
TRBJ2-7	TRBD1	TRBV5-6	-	CASSLGTGATYEQYF	TGTGCCAGCAGCCTCGGGACAGGCGCCACCTACGAGCAGTACTTC
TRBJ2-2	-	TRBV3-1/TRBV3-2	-	CASSHKLEPGELFF	TGTGCCAGCAGCCATAAACTAGAACCCGGGGAGCTGTTTTTT
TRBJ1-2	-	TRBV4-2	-	CASSQVVGSGDRTTSSYGYTF	TGTGCCAGCAGCCAGGTGGTCGGGTCCGGTGACCGCACTACGAGTAGCTATGGCTACACCTTC
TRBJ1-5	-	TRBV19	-	CASNRQSNQPQHF	TGTGCCAGTAACAGACAGAGCAATCAGCCCCAGCATTTT
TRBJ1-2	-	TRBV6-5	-	CASRSGTAYGYTF	TGTGCCAGCAGATCCGGGACGGCTTATGGCTACACCTTC
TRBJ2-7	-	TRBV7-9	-	CASSHDPYEQYF	TGTGCCAGCAGCCACGACCCCTACGAGCAGTACTTC
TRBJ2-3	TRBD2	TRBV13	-	CASSPRNGRGVVYTQYF	TGTGCCAGCAGCCCCCGTAATGGGCGGGGGGTTGTTTATACGCAGTATTTT
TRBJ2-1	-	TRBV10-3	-	CATSVGQNEQFF	TGTGCCACCTCGGTTGGTCAGAATGAGCAGTTCTTC
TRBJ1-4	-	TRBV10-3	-	CAISEGRGTNEKLFF	TGTGCCATCAGTGAGGGCCGGGGTACTAATGAAAAACTGTTTTTT
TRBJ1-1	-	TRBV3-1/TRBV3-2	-	CASSQGFQGGAEAFF	TGTGCCAGCAGCCAAGGTTTCCAAGGGGGAGCTGAAGCTTTCTTT
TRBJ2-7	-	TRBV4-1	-	CASSQGVEQYF	TGCGCCAGCAGCCAAGGGGTTGAGCAGTACTTC
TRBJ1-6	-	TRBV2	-	CASSTVGDNSPLHF	TGTGCCAGCAGTACGGTGGGGGATAATTCACCCCTCCACTTT
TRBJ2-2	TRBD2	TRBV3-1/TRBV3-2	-	CASSHRGGGGGTGELFF	TGTGCCAGCAGCCACCGCGGGGGAGGTGGTGGGACCGGGGAGCTGTTTTTT
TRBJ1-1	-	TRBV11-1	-	CASSPPEGSGYGRAFF	TGTGCCAGCAGCCCTCCCGAGGGCAGCGGCTATGGTAGAGCTTTCTTT
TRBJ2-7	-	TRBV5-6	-	CASSYGTHSSYEQYF	TGTGCCAGCAGCTACGGGACTCATAGCTCCTACGAGCAGTACTTC
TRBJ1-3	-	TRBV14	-	CASSQGWNTIYF	TGTGCCAGCAGCCAAGGGTGGAACACCATATATTTT
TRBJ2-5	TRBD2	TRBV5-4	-	CASTLPGGETQYF	TGTGCCAGCACCCTCCCGGGAGGGGAGACCCAGTACTTC
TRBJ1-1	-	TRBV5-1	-	CASSLGPQITEAFF	TGCGCCAGCAGCTTAGGTCCGCAGATCACTGAAGCTTTCTTT
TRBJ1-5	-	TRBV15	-	CATSRDLGSGQPQHF	TGTGCCACCAGCAGAGATCTGGGGTCCGGTCAGCCCCAGCATTTT
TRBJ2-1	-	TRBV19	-	CASSSLGGEQFF	TGTGCCAGTAGTAGCCTCGGGGGTGAGCAGTTCTTC
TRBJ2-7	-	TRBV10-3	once	CAITPGGGEQYF	TGTGCCATCACCCCAGGGGGAGGAGAGCAGTACTTC
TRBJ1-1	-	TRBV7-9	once	CASSLGQSPEAFF	TGTGCCAGCAGCTTAGGACAGTCTCCTGAGGCTTTCTTT
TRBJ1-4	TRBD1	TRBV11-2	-	CASSPRGQEVFF	TGTGCCAGCAGCCCGAGGGGACAGGAGGTGTTTTTT
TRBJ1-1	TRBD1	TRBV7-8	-	CASSAGQIFSEAFF	TGTGCCAGCAGCGCGGGACAGATCTTCTCTGAAGCTTTCTTT
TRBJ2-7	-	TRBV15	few	CATSREWGEQYF	TGTGCCACCAGCAGAGAATGGGGCGAGCAGTACTTC
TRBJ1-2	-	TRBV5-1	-	CASSRSTNYGYTF	TGCGCCAGCAGCCGGTCTACTAACTATGGCTACACCTTC
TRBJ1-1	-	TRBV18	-	CASSPREVNTEAFF	TGTGCCAGCTCACCCAGGGAGGTGAACACTGAAGCTTTCTTT
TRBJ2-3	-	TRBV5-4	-	CASSTPGASGTDTQYF	TGTGCCAGCAGCACCCCCGGGGCTAGCGGCACAGATACGCAGTATTTT
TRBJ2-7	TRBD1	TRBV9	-	CASSFSPGQGTYEQYF	TGTGCCAGCAGCTTCTCCCCGGGACAGGGGACCTACGAGCAGTACTTC
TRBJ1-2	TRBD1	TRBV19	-	CASRPTPGQGYGYTF	TGTGCCAGTAGACCGACACCGGGACAGGGCTATGGCTACACCTTC
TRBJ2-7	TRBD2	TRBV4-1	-	CASSQGLAGYEQYF	TGCGCCAGCAGCCAAGGCCTAGCGGGCTACGAGCAGTACTTC
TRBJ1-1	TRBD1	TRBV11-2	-	CASSLTQGATEAFF	TGTGCCAGCAGCTTAACCCAGGGGGCTACTGAAGCTTTCTTT
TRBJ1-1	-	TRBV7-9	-	CASSRGPEAFF	TGTGCCAGCAGCCGGGGGCCAGAAGCTTTCTTT
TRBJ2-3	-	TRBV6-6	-	CASFGGPKDTQYF	TGTGCCAGCTTTGGGGGACCGAAAGATACGCAGTATTTT
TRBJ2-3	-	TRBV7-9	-	CASSSRGDLRTDTQYF	TGTGCCAGCAGCTCTAGAGGGGATCTCCGCACAGATACGCAGTATTTT
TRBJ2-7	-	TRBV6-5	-	CASGHAYEQYF	TGTGCGTCCGGACATGCCTACGAGCAGTACTTC
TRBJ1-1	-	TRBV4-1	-	CASSQLWTAELSEAFF	TGCGCCAGCAGCCAACTTTGGACAGCCGAACTCTCTGAAGCTTTCTTT
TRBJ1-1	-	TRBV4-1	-	CASSQDSRPDEAFF	TGCGCCAGCAGCCAAGATTCGAGGCCCGACGAAGCTTTCTTT
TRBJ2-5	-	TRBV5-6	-	CASSPAVQETQYF	TGTGCCAGCAGCCCTGCGGTCCAAGAGACCCAGTACTTC
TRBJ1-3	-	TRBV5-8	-	CASSPDTGNTIYF	TGTGCCAGCAGCCCCGACACTGGAAACACCATATATTTT
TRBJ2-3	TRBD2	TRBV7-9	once	CASSPAGADTQYF	TGTGCCAGCAGCCCGGCGGGGGCAGATACGCAGTATTTT
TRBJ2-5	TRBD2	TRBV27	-	CASSLSSGGAWETQYF	TGTGCCAGCAGTTTATCCAGCGGGGGGGCCTGGGAGACCCAGTACTTC
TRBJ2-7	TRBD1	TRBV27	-	CASRKGQGQIDEQYF	TGTGCCAGCAGAAAGGGACAGGGTCAGATCGACGAGCAGTACTTC